This T cell receptor beta chain was profiled in a study of blood T cell repertoires in COVID-19. This clone has only one observation. Germline CDR1 reads MNHEY; CDR2 reads SVGAGI. This CDR3 spans 15 amino acids. The V and J ends lost 5 bases and 7 bases, in that order; junction bases with no gene match: 11. Method: immunoSEQ multiplex PCR; TCRdb's copy keeps in-frame clones and lacks some. The sample lists about 230,000 clones; approximately 89% were seen once. The chain joins TRBV6-5 to TRBJ1-5; TRBD1 matches at 7 bases. The sequence came from a woman aged 30 to 39 with acute COVID-19. Sequencing was performed on PBMCs or T cells enriched from blood (not recorded which). Here the CDR3 DNA reads TGTGCCAGCAGTCCCTACAGGGGATCGGGCCAGCCCCAGCATTTT. Translation: CASSPYRGSGQPQHF.